This entry features one T cell receptor beta chain sequence. Its antigen is not yet known. Base qualities are missing; no much larger clone stands one base away. Trimming costs V 8 bases and J 5 bases, and their ends lie 16 bases apart. The CDR3 sequence holds 13 residues, the cysteine and phenylalanine included. This entry keeps only the CDR3 DNA: 39 bases, framed from base 1. The germline V gene (reference sequence) sets CDR1 to WNHNN and CDR2 to SYGVQD. Using the deep immunoSEQ assay, TCR CDR3 regions were amplified from genomic DNA by multiplex PCR. Extracted genomic DNA from each cell subset was distributed evenly across all wells of several immunoSEQ 96-well plates, and each plate was treated as a replicate. For unsorted PBMC, 300 ng of genomic DNA, equivalent to 30,000 to 35,000 T cell genomes, went into each replicate PCR. Ten immunoSEQ deep assay plates were used to sequence the unsorted PBMC genomic DNA. Purified libraries were quantified with a Qubit 3.0 fluorometer, sized on a Bioanalyzer 2100, and re-quantified with the KAPA Library Quantification kit. Every immunoSEQ 96-well plate was sequenced on a separate single-read 150-cycle Illumina NextSeq 550 flow cell. As for the original processing: Because only junctional sequences without quality scores were contained in the immunoSEQ output, filtering matching that applied to full-length reads could not be performed. Sequences were annotated with PyIR, a Python wrapper for IgBLAST v1.9, and V/J genes and CDR3 were assigned using IMGT germline references. Reads were removed for weak V/J assignments (E-value above 1e-6), missing CDR3, stop codons, out-of-frame junctions, or ambiguous translated residues. V3J clonotypes were defined by identical inferred V gene, J gene, and CDR3 amino acid sequence. Percentage overlap between repertoires was computed as shared unique clonotypes divided by the size of the smaller repertoire. RTK rarefaction, the Chao1 estimator, and Recon v2.1 estimates of unobserved clonotypes were used to assess repertoire richness. TCRdb provides this immuneACCESS table in a form limited to in-frame rearrangements. Some clones are lacking; in checked studies, under half of them reflect an unresolved V gene, and why the rest are absent is not known. That table supplies the V and J calls and clone size; D and trimming were determined from the DNA. Across this sample there are approximately 500,000 clones, with nearly 80% seen only once. The ten largest clones take up roughly an eighth of the sample.

This sample was taken from a study of shared clonotypes between healthy human individuals (TCRdb year 2020). Regarding the research as a whole: The cohort included three men and two women between 18 and 49 years of age. To estimate repertoire size and how much clonotype sharing occurs between individuals, the study deeply sequenced the blood TCR repertoires of 4 to 6 healthy adults. To increase sequencing depth and limit assay-specific biases, different laboratories used diverse techniques to prepare libraries and sequence TCR repertoires. Per donor, leukapheresis produced somewhere between about 0.9 and 10 billion PBMCs. General conclusions and limits of the study: The small number of donors limited the genetic and exposure-history diversity represented. Pairwise subsampling led to the expectation that sequencing depth would affect the degree of clonotype sharing among donors. Sampling was restricted to blood, and TCR repertoires in tissues likely differ from the TCR repertoires found in blood.

Donors were healthy HIV-negative adults with no recently reported acute infections or vaccinations. Only Caucasian adults living in Nashville, Tennessee, USA were represented among the donors. For unsorted samples, tens of millions of PBMCs were counted and genomic DNA was extracted with the QIAamp DNA Blood Mini kit. Blood was collected by leukapheresis, and PBMCs were isolated by Ficoll-Histopaque density gradient centrifugation and then cryopreserved in liquid nitrogen vapor phase. The TCR originated in a woman between 40 and 55 years old in good health. Some clones in this sample may be carry-over from other donors' samples. Recombination joined TRBV10-1 with TRBJ2-7; the D gene is possibly TRBD1, with 6 bases matching. The sample taken for sequencing was PBMCs. CDR3 protein: CASARHREDEQYF. The bases read TGCGCCAGCGCCCGGCACAGGGAAGACGAGCAGTACTTC.